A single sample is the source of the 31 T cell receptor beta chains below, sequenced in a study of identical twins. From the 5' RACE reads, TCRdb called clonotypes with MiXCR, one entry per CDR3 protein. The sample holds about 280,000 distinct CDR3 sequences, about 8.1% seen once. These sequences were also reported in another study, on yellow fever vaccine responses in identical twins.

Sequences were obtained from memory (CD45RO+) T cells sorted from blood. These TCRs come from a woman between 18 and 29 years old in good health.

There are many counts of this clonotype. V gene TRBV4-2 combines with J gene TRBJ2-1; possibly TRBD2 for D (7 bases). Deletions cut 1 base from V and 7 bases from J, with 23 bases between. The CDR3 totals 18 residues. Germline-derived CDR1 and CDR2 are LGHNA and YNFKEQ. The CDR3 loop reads CASSQAFGIGEGGNEQFF. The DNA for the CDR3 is TGTGCCAGCAGCCAAGCGTTCGGGATTGGGGAGGGGGGAAATGAGCAGTTCTTC.

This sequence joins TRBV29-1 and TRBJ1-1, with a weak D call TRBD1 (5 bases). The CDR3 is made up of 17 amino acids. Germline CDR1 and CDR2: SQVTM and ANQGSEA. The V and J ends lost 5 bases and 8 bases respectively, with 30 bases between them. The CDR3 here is CSVPRALGQGGPREAFF. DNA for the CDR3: TGCAGCGTTCCCCGAGCCCTCGGGCAGGGTGGTCCAAGGGAAGCTTTCTTT.

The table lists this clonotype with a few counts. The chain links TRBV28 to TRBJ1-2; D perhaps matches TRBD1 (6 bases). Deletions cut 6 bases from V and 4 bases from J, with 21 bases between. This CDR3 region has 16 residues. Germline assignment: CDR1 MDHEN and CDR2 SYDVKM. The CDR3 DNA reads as TGTGCCAGCAGAAGCCCTCAAGGGGGACCACTCTATGGCTACACCTTC. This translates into CASRSPQGGPLYGYTF.

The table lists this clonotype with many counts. The CDR3 loop reads CASTRVGKGGPNTGELFF. The CDR3 DNA reads TGCGCCAGCACTCGCGTGGGGAAAGGGGGCCCAAACACCGGGGAGCTGTTTTTT. The chain is built from TRBV5-1 and TRBJ2-2, with 7 bases identical to TRBD1. Germline CDR1 is SGHRS and CDR2 is YFSETQ. The CDR3 consists of 18 residues. Trimming removed 6 bases from V and 2 bases from J; junction bases left unmatched: 16.

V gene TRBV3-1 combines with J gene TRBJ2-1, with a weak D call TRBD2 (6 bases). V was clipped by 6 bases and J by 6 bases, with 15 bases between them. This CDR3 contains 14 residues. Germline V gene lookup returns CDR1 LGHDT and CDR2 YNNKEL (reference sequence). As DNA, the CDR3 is TGTGCCAGCAGGGAGAGGACTACTACCAATGAGCAGTTCTTC. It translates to CASRERTTTNEQFF.

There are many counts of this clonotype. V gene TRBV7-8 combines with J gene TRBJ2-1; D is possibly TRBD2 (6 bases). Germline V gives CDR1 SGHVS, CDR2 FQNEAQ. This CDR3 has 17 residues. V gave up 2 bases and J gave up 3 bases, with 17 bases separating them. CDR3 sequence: CASSLPSSSARYNEQFF. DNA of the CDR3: TGTGCCAGCAGCTTACCCTCCTCTAGCGCTCGCTACAATGAGCAGTTCTTC.

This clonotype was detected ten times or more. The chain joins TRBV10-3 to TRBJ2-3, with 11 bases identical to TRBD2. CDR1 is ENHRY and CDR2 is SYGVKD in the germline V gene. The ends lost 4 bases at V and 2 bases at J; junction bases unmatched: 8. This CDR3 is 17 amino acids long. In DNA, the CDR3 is TGTGCCATCAGTGTTTCGACTAGCGGGGTTCTCACAGATACGCAGTATTTT. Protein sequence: CAISVSTSGVLTDTQYF.

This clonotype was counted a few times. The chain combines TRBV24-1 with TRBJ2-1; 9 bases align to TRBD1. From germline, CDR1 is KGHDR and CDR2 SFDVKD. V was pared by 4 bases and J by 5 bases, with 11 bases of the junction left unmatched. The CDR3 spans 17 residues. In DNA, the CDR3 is TGTGCCACCAGTGACAGGGGACAGGGAATGATAGACAATGAGCAGTTCTTC. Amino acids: CATSDRGQGMIDNEQFF.

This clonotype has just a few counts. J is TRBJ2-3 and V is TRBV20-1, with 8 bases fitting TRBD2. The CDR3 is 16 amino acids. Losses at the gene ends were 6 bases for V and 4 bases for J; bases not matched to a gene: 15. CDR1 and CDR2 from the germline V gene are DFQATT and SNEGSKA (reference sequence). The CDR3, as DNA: TGCAGTGCCCCTCCGGTCGGGAGGGGATCGGCAGATACGCAGTATTTT. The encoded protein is CSAPPVGRGSADTQYF.

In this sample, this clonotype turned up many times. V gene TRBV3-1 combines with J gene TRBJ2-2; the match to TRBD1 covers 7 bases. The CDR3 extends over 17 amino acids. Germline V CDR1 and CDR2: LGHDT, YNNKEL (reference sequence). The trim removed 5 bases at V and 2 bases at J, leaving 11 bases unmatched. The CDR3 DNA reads TGTGCCAGCAGCTCCAATTCGGGACAGACCAACACCGGGGAGCTGTTTTTT. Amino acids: CASSSNSGQTNTGELFF. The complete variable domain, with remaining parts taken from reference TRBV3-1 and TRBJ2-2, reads DTAVSQTPKYLVTQMGNDKSIKCEQNLGHDTMYWYKQDSKKFLKIMFSYNNKELIINETVPNRFSPKSPDKAHLNLHINSLELGDSAVYFCASSSNSGQTNTGELFFGEGSRLTVL.

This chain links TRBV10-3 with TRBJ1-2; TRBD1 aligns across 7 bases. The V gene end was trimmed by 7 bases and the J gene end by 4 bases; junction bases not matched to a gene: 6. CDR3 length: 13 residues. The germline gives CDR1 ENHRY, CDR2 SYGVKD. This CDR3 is CAITRGQGYGYTF. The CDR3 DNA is TGTGCCATCACTAGGGGGCAGGGCTATGGCTACACCTTC.

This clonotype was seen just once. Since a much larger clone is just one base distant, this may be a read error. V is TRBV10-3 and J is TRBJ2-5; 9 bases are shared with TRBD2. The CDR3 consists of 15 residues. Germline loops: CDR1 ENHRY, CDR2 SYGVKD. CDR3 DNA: TGTGCCATCTCCCCAGCGGGGGGTTTCAGAGAGATCCAGTACTTC. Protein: CAISPAGGFREIQYF.

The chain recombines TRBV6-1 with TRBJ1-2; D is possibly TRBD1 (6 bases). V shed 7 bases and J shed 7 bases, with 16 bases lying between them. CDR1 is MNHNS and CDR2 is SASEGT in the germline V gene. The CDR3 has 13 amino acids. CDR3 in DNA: TGTGCCAGCACCCCCTCAGGGGAGGGTGGCTACACCTTC. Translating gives CASTPSGEGGYTF.

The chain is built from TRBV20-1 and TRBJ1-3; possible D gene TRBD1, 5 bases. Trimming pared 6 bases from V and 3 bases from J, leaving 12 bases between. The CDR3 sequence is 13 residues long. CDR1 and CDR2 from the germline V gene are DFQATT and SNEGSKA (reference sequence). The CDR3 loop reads CSAPTGGGNTIYF. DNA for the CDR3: TGCAGTGCCCCGACGGGGGGTGGAAACACCATATATTTT.

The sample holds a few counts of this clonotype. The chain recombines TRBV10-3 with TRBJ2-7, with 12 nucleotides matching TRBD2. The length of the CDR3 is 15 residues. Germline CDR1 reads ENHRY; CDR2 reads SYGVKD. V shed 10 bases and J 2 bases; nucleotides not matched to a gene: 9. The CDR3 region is CATRLAGVFPYEQYF. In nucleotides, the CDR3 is TGTGCCACCAGACTAGCGGGAGTGTTCCCCTACGAGCAGTACTTC.

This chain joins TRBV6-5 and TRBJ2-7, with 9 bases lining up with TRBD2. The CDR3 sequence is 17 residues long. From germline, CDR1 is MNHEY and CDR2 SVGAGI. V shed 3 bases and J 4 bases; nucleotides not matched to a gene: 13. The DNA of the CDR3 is TGTGCCAGCAGTTATAAGTTAGCGGGGGAAGTTAGGTACGAGCAGTACGTC. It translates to CASSYKLAGEVRYEQYV.

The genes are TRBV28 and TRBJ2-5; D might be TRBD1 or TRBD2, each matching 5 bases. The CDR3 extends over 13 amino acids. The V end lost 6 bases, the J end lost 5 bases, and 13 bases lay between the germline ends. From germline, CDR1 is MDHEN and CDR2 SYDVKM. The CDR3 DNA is TGTGCCAGCAGCCAGGGAGTTGAGGAGACCCAGTACTTC. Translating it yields CASSQGVEETQYF.

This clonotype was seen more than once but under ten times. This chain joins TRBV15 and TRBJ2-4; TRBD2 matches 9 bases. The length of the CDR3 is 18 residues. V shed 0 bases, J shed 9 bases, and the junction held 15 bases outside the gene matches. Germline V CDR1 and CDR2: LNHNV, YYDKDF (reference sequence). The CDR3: CATSRDLGGTSTQGIQYF. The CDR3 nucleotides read TGTGCCACCAGCAGAGATCTTGGGGGGACTAGCACTCAAGGCATTCAGTACTTC.

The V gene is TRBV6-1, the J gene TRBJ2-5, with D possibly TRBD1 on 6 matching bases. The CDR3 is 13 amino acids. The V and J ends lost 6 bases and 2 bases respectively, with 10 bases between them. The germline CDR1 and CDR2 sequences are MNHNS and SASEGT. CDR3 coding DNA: TGTGCCAGCAGACCCGGACAGCAAGAGACCCAGTACTTC. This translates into CASRPGQQETQYF.

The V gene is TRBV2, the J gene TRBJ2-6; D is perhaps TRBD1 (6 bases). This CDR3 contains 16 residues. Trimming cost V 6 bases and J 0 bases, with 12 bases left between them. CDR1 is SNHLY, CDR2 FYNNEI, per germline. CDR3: CASRNTGFSGANVLTF. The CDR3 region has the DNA TGTGCCAGCAGAAATACAGGGTTCTCTGGGGCCAACGTCCTGACTTTC.

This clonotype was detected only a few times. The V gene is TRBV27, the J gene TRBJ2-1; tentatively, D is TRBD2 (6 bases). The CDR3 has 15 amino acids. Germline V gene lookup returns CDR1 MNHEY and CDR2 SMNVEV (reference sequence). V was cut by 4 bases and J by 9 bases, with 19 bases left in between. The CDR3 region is CASSSGRTAHVEQFF. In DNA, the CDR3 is TGTGCCAGCAGTTCCGGGAGAACAGCCCATGTTGAGCAGTTCTTC.

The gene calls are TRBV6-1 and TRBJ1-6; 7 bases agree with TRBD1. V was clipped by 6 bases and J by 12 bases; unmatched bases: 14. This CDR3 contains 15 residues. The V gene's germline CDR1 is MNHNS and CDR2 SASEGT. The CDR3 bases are TGTGCCAGCAGCGACGGACAGGCCGAATTCCGACCCCTCCACTTT. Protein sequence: CASSDGQAEFRPLHF.

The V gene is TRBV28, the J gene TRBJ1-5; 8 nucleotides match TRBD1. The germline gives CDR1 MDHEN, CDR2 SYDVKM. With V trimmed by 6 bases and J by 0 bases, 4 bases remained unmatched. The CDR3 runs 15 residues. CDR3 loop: CASSDGTGSNQPQHF. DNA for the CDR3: TGTGCCAGCAGCGATGGGACAGGTAGCAATCAGCCCCAGCATTTT.

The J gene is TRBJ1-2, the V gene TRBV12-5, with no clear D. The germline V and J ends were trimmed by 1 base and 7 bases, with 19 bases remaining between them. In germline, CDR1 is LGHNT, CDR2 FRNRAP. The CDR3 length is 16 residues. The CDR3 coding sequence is TGTGCTAGTGGTTTGGAGGAGGCAAATAAAGGAGGTGGCTACACCTTC. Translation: CASGLEEANKGGGYTF.

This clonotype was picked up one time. DNA for the CDR3: TGTGCCAGCAGAGAGGGCAGGGATCAGTTCTTC. The encoded protein is CASREGRDQFF. V usage is TRBV7-9 and J usage is TRBJ2-1, with D perhaps matching TRBD1 or TRBD2 (5 bases each). The CDR3 is 11 amino acids. Between the trimmed V and J ends, which lost 6 bases and 13 bases, there was a span of 13 bases. Germline-derived CDR1 and CDR2 are SEHNR and FQNEAQ (reference sequence).

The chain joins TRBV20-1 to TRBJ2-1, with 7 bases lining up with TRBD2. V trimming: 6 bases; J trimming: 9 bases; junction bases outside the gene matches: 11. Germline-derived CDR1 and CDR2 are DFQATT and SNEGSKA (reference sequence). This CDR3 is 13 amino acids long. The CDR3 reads CSARWQTGGEQFF. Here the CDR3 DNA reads TGCAGTGCCAGATGGCAGACGGGAGGTGAGCAGTTCTTC.

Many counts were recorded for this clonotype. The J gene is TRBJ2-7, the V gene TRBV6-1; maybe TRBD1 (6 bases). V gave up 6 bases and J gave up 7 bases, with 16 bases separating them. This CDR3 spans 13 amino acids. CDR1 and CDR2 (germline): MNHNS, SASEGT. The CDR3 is CASRIGQPTEQYF. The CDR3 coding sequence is TGTGCCAGCAGAATAGGACAGCCTACGGAGCAGTACTTC.

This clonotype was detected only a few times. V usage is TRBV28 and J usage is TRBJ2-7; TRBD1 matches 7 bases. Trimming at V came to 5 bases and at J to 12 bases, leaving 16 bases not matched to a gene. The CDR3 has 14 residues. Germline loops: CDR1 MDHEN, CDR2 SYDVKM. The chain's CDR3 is CASSLRPGQTRGYF. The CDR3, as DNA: TGTGCCAGCAGTCTACGCCCGGGACAGACGAGAGGGTACTTC.

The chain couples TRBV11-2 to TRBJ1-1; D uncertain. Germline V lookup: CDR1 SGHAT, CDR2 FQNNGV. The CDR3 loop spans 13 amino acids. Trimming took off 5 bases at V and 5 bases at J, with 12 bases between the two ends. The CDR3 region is CASSKNEGTEAFF. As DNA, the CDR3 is TGTGCCAGCAGCAAGAATGAGGGAACTGAAGCTTTCTTT.

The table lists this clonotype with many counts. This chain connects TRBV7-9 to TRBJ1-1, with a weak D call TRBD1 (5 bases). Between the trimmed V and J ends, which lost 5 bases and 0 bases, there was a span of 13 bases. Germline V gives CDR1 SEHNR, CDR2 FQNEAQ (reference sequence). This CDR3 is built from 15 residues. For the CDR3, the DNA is TGTGCCAGCAGCCATCGGGACGGGATGAACACTGAAGCTTTCTTT. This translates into CASSHRDGMNTEAFF.

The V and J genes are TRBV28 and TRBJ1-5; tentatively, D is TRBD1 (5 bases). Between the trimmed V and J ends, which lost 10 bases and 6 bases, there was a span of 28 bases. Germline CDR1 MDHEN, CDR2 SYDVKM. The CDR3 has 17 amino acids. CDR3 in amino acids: CATARGSRASFTQPQHF. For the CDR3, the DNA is TGTGCCACGGCTAGGGGCAGTCGAGCCTCCTTCACTCAGCCCCAGCATTTT.